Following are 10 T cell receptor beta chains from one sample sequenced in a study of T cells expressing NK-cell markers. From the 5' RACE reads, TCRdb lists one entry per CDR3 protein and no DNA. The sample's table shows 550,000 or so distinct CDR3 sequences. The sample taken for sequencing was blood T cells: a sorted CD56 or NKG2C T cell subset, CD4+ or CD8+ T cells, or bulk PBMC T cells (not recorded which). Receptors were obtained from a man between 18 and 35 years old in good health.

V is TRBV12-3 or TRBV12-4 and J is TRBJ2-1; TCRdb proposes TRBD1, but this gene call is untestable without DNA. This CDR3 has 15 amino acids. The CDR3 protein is CASTENQGFFVEQFF.

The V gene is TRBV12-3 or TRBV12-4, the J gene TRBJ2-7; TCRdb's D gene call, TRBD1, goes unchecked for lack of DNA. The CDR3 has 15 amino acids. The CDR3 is CASSPLAGPVGEQYF.

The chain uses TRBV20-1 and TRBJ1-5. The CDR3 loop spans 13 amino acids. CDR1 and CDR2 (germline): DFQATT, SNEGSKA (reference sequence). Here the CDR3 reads CSGLVVSGQPQHF.

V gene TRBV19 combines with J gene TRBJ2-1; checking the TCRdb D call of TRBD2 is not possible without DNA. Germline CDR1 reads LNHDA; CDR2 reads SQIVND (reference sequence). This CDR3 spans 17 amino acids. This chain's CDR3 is CASSIDLSAAGENEQFF. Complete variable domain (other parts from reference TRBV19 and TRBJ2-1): DGGITQSPKYLFRKEGQNVTLSCEQNLNHDAMYWYRQDPGQGLRLIYYSQIVNDFQKGDIAEGYSVSREKKESFPLTVTSAQKNPTAFYLCASSIDLSAAGENEQFFGPGTRLTVL.

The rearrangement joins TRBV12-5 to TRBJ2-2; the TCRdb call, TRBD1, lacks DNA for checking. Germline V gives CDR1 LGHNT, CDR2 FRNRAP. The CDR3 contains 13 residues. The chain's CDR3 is CASGRSGSGELFF.

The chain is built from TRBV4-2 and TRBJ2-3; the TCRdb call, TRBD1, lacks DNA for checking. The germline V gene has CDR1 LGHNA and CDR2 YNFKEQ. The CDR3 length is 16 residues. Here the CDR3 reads CASSQENRGGTDTQYF.

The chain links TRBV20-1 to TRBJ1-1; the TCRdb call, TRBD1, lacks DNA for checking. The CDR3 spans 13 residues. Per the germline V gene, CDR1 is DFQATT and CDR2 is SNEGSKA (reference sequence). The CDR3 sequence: CSASRSFGAEAFF.

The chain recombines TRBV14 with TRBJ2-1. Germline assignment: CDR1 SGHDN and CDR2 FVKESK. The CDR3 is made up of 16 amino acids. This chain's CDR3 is CASSQVGVGIYNEQFF.

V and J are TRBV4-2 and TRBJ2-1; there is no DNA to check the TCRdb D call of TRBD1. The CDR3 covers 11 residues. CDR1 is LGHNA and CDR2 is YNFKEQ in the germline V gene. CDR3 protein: CASSQPGEQFF.

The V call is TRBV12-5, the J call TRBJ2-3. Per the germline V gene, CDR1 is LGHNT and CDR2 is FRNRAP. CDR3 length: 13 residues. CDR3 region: CASGPDRTDTQYF.